Following are 7 T cell receptor beta chains from one sample sequenced in a study of blood T cell repertoires in COVID-19. The table came from immunoSEQ multiplex PCR; TCRdb's copy has only in-frame clones and leaves some out. The sample records 35,000 to 50,000 clones, roughly 88% being singletons. Sample: peripheral blood. The receptors derive from a human donor in a cohort sampled during active COVID-19.

The CDR3 spells CASSLYQGGNEQFF. For the CDR3, the DNA is TGCGCCAGCAGCTTGTATCAGGGAGGGAATGAGCAGTTCTTC. The chain uses TRBV5-1 and TRBJ2-1, with 7 bases that match TRBD2. Germline assignment: CDR1 SGHRS and CDR2 YFSETQ. V was pared by 1 base and J by 7 bases, with 5 bases of the junction left unmatched. The CDR3 loop spans 14 amino acids.

The V gene is TRBV4-1, the J gene TRBJ2-5; TRBD2 matches 12 bases. Germline lookup yields CDR1 MGHRA and CDR2 YSYEKL. V lost 3 bases and J lost 8; bases outside the gene matches: 7. The CDR3 is 15 amino acids. The CDR3 DNA reads TGCGCCAGCAGCCAGGAGGGACTAGCGGGCCTCACCCAGTACTTC. As protein: CASSQEGLAGLTQYF.

The rearrangement links TRBV21-1 to TRBJ2-2; whether TRBD1, the table's D call, matches the DNA was not checked. TRBV21-1 is listed as a pseudogene. This CDR3 has 16 amino acids. CDR3 protein: CASSPDSVDNTGELFF. CDR3 DNA: TGTGCCAGCAGCCCCGACAGCGTCGATAACACCGGGGAGCTGTTTTTT.

This chain uses TRBV25-1 with TRBJ2-6; no clear D. Germline CDR1 and CDR2: MGHDK and SYGVNS. The length of the CDR3 is 13 residues. Deletions cut 5 bases from V and 4 bases from J, with 6 bases between. The CDR3 DNA sequence: TGTGCCAGCAGTCCGGTGGGGGCCAACGTCCTGACTTTC. Translated, it gives CASSPVGANVLTF.

The chain employs TRBV2 and TRBJ1-6; tentative D call: TRBD1 (6 bases). The CDR3 has 16 amino acids. CDR1 SNHLY and CDR2 FYNNEI come from the germline V gene. The ends were cut back, 4 bases at V and 11 bases at J, with 21 bases in the middle. The CDR3 region is CASSGVGGAVLPPLHF. DNA for the CDR3: TGTGCCAGCAGTGGGGTAGGGGGGGCCGTCCTTCCACCCCTCCACTTT.

This clone was seen only once. The genes are TRBV19 and TRBJ1-5; TRBD1 agrees at 8 bases. Germline V gives CDR1 LNHDA, CDR2 SQIVND (reference sequence). CDR3 size: 15 residues. Unmatched junction bases numbered 7, after V lost 6 bases and J lost 3 bases. The CDR3 DNA is TGTGCCAGTAGGAAACCGGGACAGGACAATCAGCCCCAGCATTTT. This codes for CASRKPGQDNQPQHF.

The chain joins TRBV7-8 to TRBJ1-6; a possible D gene is TRBD1 (5 bases). The germline V and J ends were trimmed by 3 bases and 5 bases, with 11 bases remaining between them. The CDR3 contains 15 residues. The germline CDR1 and CDR2 sequences are SGHVS and FQNEAQ. The DNA of the CDR3 is TGTGCCAGCAGCTTTCGACAGACGAATAATTCACCCCTCCACTTT. The encoded protein is CASSFRQTNNSPLHF.